This passage covers 2 T cell receptor beta chains from one sample sequenced in a study of cytomegalovirus exposure and HLA in healthy donors. Assay: immunoSEQ multiplex PCR; the TCRdb copy retains only in-frame clones and omits some. The repertoire has over 250,000 clones, 70% to 90% of them found once; the top ten carry more than 0.8%. Sequences were obtained from PBMCs. The receptor set was obtained from a woman aged 18-30 years in good health and CMV-seronegative.

V is TRBV27 and J is TRBJ1-1; D gene unclear. V was pared by 5 bases and J by 2 bases, with 12 bases between. CDR1 and CDR2 (germline): MNHEY, SMNVEV (reference sequence). CDR3 length: 14 amino acids. In DNA, the CDR3 is TGTGCCAGCAGTCTCCTTAGTTCTAACACTGAAGCTTTCTTT. The encoded protein is CASSLLSSNTEAFF.

The count of this clone is one. The rearrangement joins TRBV7-2 to TRBJ2-7; 13 nucleotides match TRBD2. J was trimmed by 3 bases and V by 5 bases; bases with no gene match: 10. The CDR3 length is 17 residues. The germline gives CDR1 SGHTA, CDR2 FQGNSA. The CDR3 reads CASSPHRLAGGSYEQYF. The DNA of the CDR3 is TGTGCCAGCAGCCCGCACCGACTAGCGGGAGGAAGCTACGAGCAGTACTTC. The full variable domain, in which reference TRBV7-2 and TRBJ2-7 provide the parts outside the CDR3, is GAGVSQSPSNKVTEKGKDVELRCDPISGHTALYWYRQSLGQGLEFLIYFQGNSAPDKSGLPSDRFSAERTGGSVSTLTIQRTQQEDSAVYLCASSPHRLAGGSYEQYFGPGTRLTVT.